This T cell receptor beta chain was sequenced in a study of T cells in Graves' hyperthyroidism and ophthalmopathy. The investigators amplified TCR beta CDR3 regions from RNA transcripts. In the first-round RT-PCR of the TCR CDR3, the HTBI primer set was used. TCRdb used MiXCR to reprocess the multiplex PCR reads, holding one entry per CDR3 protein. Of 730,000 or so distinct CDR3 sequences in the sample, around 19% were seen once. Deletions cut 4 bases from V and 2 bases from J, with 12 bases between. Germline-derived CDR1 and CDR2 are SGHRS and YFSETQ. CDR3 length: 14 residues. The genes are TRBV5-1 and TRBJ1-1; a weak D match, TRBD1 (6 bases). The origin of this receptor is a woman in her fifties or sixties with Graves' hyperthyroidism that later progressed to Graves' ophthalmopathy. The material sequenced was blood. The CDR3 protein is CASSLGTKNTEAFF. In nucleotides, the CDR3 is TGCGCCAGCAGCCTCGGGACAAAAAACACTGAAGCTTTCTTT.